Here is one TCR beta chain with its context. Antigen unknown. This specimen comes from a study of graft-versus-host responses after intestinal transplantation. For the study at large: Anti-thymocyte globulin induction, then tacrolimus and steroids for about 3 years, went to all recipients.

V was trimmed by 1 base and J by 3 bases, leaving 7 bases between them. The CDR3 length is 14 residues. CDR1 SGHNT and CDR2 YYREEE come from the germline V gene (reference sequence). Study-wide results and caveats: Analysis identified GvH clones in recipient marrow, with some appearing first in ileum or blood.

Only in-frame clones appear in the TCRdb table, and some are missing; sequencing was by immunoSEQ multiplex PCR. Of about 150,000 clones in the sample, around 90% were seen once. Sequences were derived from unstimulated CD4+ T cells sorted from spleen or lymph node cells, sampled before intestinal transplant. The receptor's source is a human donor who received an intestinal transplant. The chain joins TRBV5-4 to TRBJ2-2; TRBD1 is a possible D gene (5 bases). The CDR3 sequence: CASSLRQHTGELFF. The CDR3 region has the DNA TGTGCCAGCAGCTTGAGACAGCACACCGGGGAGCTGTTTTTT.